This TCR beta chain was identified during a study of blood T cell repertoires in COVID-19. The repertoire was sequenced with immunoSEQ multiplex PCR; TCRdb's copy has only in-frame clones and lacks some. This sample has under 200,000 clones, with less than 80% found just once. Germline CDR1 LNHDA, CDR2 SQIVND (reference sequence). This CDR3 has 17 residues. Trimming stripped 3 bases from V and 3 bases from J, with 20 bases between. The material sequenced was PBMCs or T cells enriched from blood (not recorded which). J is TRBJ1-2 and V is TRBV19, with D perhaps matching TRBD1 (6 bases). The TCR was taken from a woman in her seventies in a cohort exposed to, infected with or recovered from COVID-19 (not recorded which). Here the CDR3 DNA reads TGTGCCAGTAGTATTGCCGGCGGCGGGGGCCGCGACTATGGCTACACCTTC. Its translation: CASSIAGGGGRDYGYTF. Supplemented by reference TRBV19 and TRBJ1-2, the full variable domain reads DGGITQSPKYLFRKEGQNVTLSCEQNLNHDAMYWYRQDPGQGLRLIYYSQIVNDFQKGDIAEGYSVSREKKESFPLTVTSAQKNPTAFYLCASSIAGGGGRDYGYTFGSGTRLTVV.